This T cell receptor beta chain was captured in a study of blood T cells in healthy people across ages. This clonotype has a single count. Its antigen is not known. In germline, CDR1 is MNHEY, CDR2 SVGEGT. The CDR3 totals 13 residues. The ends were cut back, 7 bases at V and 13 bases at J, with 20 bases in the middle. A sample-barcoded 5' primer and a J-beta primer mix were used in a second PCR of about 7 to 11 cycles. MiXCR was run by TCRdb on the 5' RACE reads, yielding one entry per CDR3 protein. The sample holds approximately 810,000 distinct CDR3 sequences, about 28% seen once. General study results and limits: Considered underestimates were the diversity estimates obtained from one million T cells. Older age went with lower TCR beta diversity per million T cells, in a roughly linear way.

Researchers collected 9.5 to 10 milliliters of peripheral blood from every single donor. Isolation yielded PBMCs, at least 7 million per sample, in every case. The chain couples TRBV6-2 or TRBV6-3 to TRBJ2-4, with no clear D. Sequencing input: blood. The sequence was obtained from a woman aged 80 or older in good health. The CDR3 sequence is CASKSTAKGVQYF. Written as DNA, the CDR3 is TGTGCCAGCAAGAGCACGGCTAAGGGCGTGCAGTACTTC.